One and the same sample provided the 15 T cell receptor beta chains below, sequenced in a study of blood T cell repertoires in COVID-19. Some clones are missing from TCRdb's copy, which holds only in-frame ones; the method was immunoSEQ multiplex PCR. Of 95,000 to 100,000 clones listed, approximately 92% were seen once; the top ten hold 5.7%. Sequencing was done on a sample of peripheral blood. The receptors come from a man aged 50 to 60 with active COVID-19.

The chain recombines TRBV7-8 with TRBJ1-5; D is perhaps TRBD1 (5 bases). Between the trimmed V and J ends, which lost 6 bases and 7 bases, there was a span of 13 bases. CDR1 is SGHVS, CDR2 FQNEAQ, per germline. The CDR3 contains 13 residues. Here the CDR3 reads CASSFREGQPQHF. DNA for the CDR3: TGTGCCAGCAGTTTCAGGGAGGGACAGCCCCAGCATTTT.

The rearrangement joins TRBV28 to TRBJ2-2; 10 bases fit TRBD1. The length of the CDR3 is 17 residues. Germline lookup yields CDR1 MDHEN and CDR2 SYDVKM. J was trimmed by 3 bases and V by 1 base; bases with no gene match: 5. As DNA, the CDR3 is TGTGCCAGCAGTTTATTTTTTGGGACAGGGGACACCGGGGAGCTGTTTTTT. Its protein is CASSLFFGTGDTGELFF.

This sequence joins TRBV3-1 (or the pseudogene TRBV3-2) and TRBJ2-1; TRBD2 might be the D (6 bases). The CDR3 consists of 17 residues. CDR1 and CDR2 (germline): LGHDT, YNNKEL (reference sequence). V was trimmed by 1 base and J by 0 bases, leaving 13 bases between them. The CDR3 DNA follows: TGTGCCAGCAGCCAAGTCATGAATAGCGGCTCCTACAATGAGCAGTTCTTC. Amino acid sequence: CASSQVMNSGSYNEQFF.

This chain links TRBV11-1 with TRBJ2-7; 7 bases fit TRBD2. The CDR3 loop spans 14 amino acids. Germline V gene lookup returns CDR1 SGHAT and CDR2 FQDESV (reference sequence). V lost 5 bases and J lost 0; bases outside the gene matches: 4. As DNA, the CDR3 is TGTGCCAGCAGCCGTAGCGGGTTCTCCTACGAGCAGTACTTC. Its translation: CASSRSGFSYEQYF.

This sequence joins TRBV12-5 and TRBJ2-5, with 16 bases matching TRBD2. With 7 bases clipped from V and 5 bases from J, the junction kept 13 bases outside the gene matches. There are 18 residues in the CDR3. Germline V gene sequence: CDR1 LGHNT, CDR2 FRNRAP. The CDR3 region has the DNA TGTGCTAGTGCCTTCACAGTGGGACTAGCGGGAGGGACGGAGACCCAGTACTTC. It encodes CASAFTVGLAGGTETQYF.

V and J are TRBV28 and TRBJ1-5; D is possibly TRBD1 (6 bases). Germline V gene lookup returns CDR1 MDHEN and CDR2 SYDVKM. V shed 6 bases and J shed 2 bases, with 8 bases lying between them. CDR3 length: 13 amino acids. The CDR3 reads CASRQGGNQPQHF. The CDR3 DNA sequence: TGTGCCAGCAGACAGGGCGGCAATCAGCCCCAGCATTTT.

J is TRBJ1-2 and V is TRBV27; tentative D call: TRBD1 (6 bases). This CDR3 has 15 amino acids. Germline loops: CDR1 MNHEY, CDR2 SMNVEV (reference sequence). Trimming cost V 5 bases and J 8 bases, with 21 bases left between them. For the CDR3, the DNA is TGTGCCAGCAGTCCCCAGACAGGTTCGCCCGGAGGCTACACCTTC. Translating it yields CASSPQTGSPGGYTF.

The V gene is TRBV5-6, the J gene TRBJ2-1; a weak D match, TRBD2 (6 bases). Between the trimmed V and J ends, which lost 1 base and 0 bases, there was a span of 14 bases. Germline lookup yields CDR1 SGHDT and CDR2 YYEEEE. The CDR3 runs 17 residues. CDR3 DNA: TGTGCCAGCAGCTTGTGGGGGGATCCCCTCTCCTACAATGAGCAGTTCTTC. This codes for CASSLWGDPLSYNEQFF.

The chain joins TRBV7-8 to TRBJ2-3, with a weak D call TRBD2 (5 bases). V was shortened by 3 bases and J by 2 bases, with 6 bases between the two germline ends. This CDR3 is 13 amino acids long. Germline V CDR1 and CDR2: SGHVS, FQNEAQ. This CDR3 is CASSFDYTDTQYF. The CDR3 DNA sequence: TGTGCCAGCAGCTTCGACTACACAGATACGCAGTATTTT. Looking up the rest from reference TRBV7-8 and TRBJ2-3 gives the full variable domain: GAGVSQSPRYKVAKRGQDVALRCDPISGHVSLFWYQQALGQGPEFLTYFQNEAQLDKSGLPSDRFFAERPEGSVSTLKIQRTQQEDSAVYLCASSFDYTDTQYFGPGTRLTVL.

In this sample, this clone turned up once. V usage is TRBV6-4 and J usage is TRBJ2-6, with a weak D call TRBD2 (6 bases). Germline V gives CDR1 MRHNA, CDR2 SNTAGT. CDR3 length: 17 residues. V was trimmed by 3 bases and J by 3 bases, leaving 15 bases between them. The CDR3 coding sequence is TGTGCCAGCAGTGAGGGGGGTTCAAGGGTTGGGGCCAACGTCCTGACTTTC. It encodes CASSEGGSRVGANVLTF.

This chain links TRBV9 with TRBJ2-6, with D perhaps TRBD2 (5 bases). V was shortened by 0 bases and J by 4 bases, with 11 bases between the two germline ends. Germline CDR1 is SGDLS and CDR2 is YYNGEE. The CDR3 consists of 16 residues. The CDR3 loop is CASSVGRGTGANVLTF. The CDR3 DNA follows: TGTGCCAGCAGCGTAGGACGGGGTACCGGGGCCAACGTCCTGACTTTC. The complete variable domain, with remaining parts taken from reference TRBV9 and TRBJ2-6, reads DSGVTQTPKHLITATGQRVTLRCSPRSGDLSVYWYQQSLDQGLQFLIQYYNGEERAKGNILERFSAQQFPDLHSELNLSSLELGDSALYFCASSVGRGTGANVLTFGAGSRLTVL.

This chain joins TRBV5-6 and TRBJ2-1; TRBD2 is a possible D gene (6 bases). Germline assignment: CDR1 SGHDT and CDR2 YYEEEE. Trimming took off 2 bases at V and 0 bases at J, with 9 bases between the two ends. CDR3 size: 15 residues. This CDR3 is CASSLAGYSYNEQFF. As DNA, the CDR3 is TGTGCCAGCAGCTTAGCGGGTTACTCCTACAATGAGCAGTTCTTC. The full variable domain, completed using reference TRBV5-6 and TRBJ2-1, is DAGVTQSPTHLIKTRGQQVTLRCSPKSGHDTVSWYQQALGQGPQFIFQYYEEEERQRGNFPDRFSGHQFPNYSSELNVNALLLGDSALYLCASSLAGYSYNEQFFGPGTRLTVL.

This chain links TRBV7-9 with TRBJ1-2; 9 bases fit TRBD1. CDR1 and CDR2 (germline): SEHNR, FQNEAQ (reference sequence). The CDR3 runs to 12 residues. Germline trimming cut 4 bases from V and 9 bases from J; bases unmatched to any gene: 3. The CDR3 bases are TGTGCCAGCAGCTGGGACAGGGTCCGCTACACCTTC. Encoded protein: CASSWDRVRYTF.

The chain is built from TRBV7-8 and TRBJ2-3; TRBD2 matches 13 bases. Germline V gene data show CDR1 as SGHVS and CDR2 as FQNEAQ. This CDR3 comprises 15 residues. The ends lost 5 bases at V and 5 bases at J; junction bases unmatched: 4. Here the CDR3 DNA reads TGTGCCAGCAGCGCCCGACTAGCGGGAGGAGATACGCAGTATTTT. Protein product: CASSARLAGGDTQYF.

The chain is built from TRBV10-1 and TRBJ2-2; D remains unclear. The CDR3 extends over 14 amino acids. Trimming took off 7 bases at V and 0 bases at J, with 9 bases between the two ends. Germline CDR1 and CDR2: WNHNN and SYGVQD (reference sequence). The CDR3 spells CASNGGSNTGELFF. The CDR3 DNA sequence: TGCGCCAGCAATGGCGGATCGAACACCGGGGAGCTGTTTTTT.